This TCR beta chain was identified in a study of blood T cell repertoires in COVID-19. Across the study: The study drew acute and convalescent COVID-19 samples from the United States, Italy and Spain. T cells, B-cell-depleted T cells, or PBMCs supplied cDNA or gDNA.

As handled by the study authors: Estimated nucleated cell counts came from reference gene primer amplification. Measured with immunoSEQ multiplex PCR; TCRdb has only the in-frame clones, and not every one. Clonal size and the V and J genes are those of that table, whereas D and trimming came from the DNA. The sample has under 300,000 clones, 89% seen once. The length of the CDR3 is 14 residues. In germline, CDR1 is MNHEY, CDR2 SVGAGI. V lost 7 bases, J lost 3 bases, and 5 bases stayed unmatched. The sequence derives from a middle-aged woman who had recovered from COVID-19. The genes are TRBV6-5 and TRBJ2-1, with 8 nucleotides matching TRBD2. Sequenced input: peripheral blood. CDR3 loop: CASMGSGIYNEQFF. The DNA of the CDR3 is TGTGCCAGCATGGGTAGCGGGATCTACAATGAGCAGTTCTTC.